Below are 24 T cell receptor beta chains sequenced from a single sample in a study of blood T cell repertoires in COVID-19. Libraries were prepared by immunoSEQ multiplex PCR; TCRdb keeps only in-frame clonotypes and omits some of them. Counted here are 410,000 or so clones, roughly 89% occurring once; the ten biggest clones make up about 1.5%. Sequencing was performed on peripheral blood. The receptor set was obtained from a woman in her 30s with active or convalescent COVID-19.

V gene TRBV23-1 combines with J gene TRBJ2-3, with D maybe TRBD2 (5 bases). TRBV23-1 is an open reading frame, and its role is uncertain. The CDR3 is 12 residues long. The CDR3 bases are TGCGGCTGTTGCGGGAGCACAGATACGCAGTATTTT. It specifies CGCCGSTDTQYF.

This chain joins TRBV5-4 and TRBJ2-7; D might be TRBD2 (6 bases). Germline loops: CDR1 SGHNT, CDR2 YYREEE (reference sequence). The V gene lost 5 bases and the J gene lost 3 bases, with 18 bases spanning the gap. This CDR3 comprises 15 residues. CDR3 region: CASSPGGVGVYEQYF. Here the CDR3 DNA reads TGTGCCAGCAGTCCCGGAGGGGTAGGGGTCTACGAGCAGTACTTC.

V and J are TRBV5-4 and TRBJ2-1; 13 nucleotides match TRBD2. The CDR3 extends over 16 amino acids. V dropped 4 bases and J dropped 2; count of bases not matched to a gene: 3. Germline assignment: CDR1 SGHNT and CDR2 YYREEE (reference sequence). CDR3 residues: CASSRGTSGAYNEQFF. In nucleotides, the CDR3 is TGTGCCAGCAGCCGCGGGACTAGCGGGGCCTACAATGAGCAGTTCTTC.

This clone was seen only a few times. The chain links TRBV6-5 to TRBJ1-2; weak D call: TRBD1 (5 bases). The V end was cut by 0 bases, the J end by 2 bases, with 10 bases between. Per germline, CDR1 MNHEY and CDR2 SVGAGI. This CDR3 comprises 15 residues. The CDR3 bases are TGTGCCAGCAGTTACTCACAGGCTACCAACTATGGCTACACCTTC. It codes for CASSYSQATNYGYTF.

The chain links TRBV20-1 to TRBJ1-2; no clear D gene. The CDR3 runs to 10 residues. Germline CDR1 and CDR2: DFQATT and SNEGSKA (reference sequence). Trimming removed 3 bases at V and 5 bases at J, with 4 bases between. As DNA, the CDR3 is TGCAGTGCTAGCCCTTATGGCTACACCTTC. Encoded protein: CSASPYGYTF.

The rearrangement joins TRBV27 to TRBJ2-1; 12 positions match TRBD2. With V trimmed by 9 bases and J by 9 bases, 12 bases remained unmatched. Germline V gene lookup returns CDR1 MNHEY and CDR2 SMNVEV (reference sequence). The CDR3 sequence is 15 residues long. CDR3 nucleotide sequence: TGTGCCAGTAAAAACCGACTAGCGGGAGCTGGTGAGCAGTTCTTC. It yields the protein CASKNRLAGAGEQFF.

The gene calls are TRBV7-9 and TRBJ1-1; TRBD1 is a possible D gene (6 bases). With 0 bases removed from V and 5 bases from J, the gap between germline ends came to 10 bases. Germline V lookup: CDR1 SEHNR, CDR2 FQNEAQ (reference sequence). The CDR3 is 14 residues long. The CDR3 sequence: CASSLAGGETEAFF. The CDR3 nucleotides are TGTGCCAGCAGCTTAGCAGGGGGTGAAACTGAAGCTTTCTTT.

This clone was found many times. Other DNA sequences in this sample translate to the same CDR3. This sequence joins TRBV11-2 and TRBJ2-7; D possibly corresponds to TRBD2 (5 bases). Germline V gene sequence: CDR1 SGHAT, CDR2 FQNNGV. V shed 5 bases and J shed 3 bases, with 8 bases lying between them. The CDR3 contains 12 residues. Written as DNA, the CDR3 is TGTGCCAGCAGCCTGGGAGTCTACGAGCAGTACTTC. Protein product: CASSLGVYEQYF.

The V gene is TRBV27, the J gene TRBJ1-5, with a possible D match to TRBD1 (6 bases). The CDR3 has 14 residues. The V end lost 1 base, the J end lost 4 bases, and 8 bases lay between the germline ends. Germline V gene lookup returns CDR1 MNHEY and CDR2 SMNVEV (reference sequence). The CDR3 DNA reads as TGTGCCAGCAGTTTATACACAGGGAATCAGCCCCAGCATTTT. This sequence encodes CASSLYTGNQPQHF.

This chain joins TRBV25-1 and TRBJ2-3; possible D gene TRBD2, 6 bases. CDR1 is MGHDK and CDR2 is SYGVNS in the germline V gene. Trimming cost V 3 bases and J 5 bases, with 6 bases left between them. The CDR3 spans 12 residues. CDR3 bases: TGTGCCAGCAGTGAGGGGGGAGATACGCAGTATTTT. This encodes CASSEGGDTQYF.

This clone was seen more than once but under ten times. This rearrangement joins TRBV27 to TRBJ2-7; possible D gene TRBD1, 5 bases. This CDR3 contains 14 residues. V lost 2 bases and J 6 bases, leaving 14 bases between the germline ends. CDR1 MNHEY and CDR2 SMNVEV come from the germline V gene (reference sequence). Written as DNA, the CDR3 is TGTGCCAGCAGTTTAGCCCGACAGTTCTCCGAGCAGTACTTC. Protein sequence: CASSLARQFSEQYF.

V is TRBV4-2 and J is TRBJ2-1; 9 nucleotides align to TRBD2. CDR3 length equals 16 residues. Germline V CDR1 and CDR2: LGHNA, YNFKEQ. The V and J ends lost 0 bases and 10 bases, in that order; junction bases with no gene match: 10. CDR3 DNA sequence: TGTGCCAGCAGCCAAGATGCGCTAGCGGGGCTCGGGGAGCAGTTCTTC. It yields the protein CASSQDALAGLGEQFF.

This chain links TRBV4-2 with TRBJ1-2; D gene ambiguous. V lost 0 bases and J 4 bases, leaving 9 bases between the germline ends. The CDR3 extends over 14 amino acids. Germline loops: CDR1 LGHNA, CDR2 YNFKEQ. The CDR3 DNA reads TGTGCCAGCAGCCAAGAGGGCACGGCCTATGGCTACACCTTC. Protein: CASSQEGTAYGYTF.

The chain carries TRBV19 and TRBJ2-5; D gene unclear. V lost 0 bases and J 4 bases, leaving 3 bases between the germline ends. CDR1 and CDR2 (germline): LNHDA, SQIVND (reference sequence). The CDR3 totals 12 residues. The CDR3 loop reads CASSIDGETQYF. CDR3 bases: TGTGCCAGTAGTATAGACGGAGAGACCCAGTACTTC.

Remarks on this clone: This CDR3 is also generated by other DNA sequences in the sample. The V gene is TRBV9, the J gene TRBJ1-1; D is ambiguous. Trimming pared 0 bases from V and 2 bases from J, leaving 8 bases between. There are 14 residues in the CDR3. Germline CDR1 SGDLS, CDR2 YYNGEE. The CDR3 nucleotides are TGTGCCAGCAGCGTAGGCCCAGAAAACACTGAAGCTTTCTTT. It codes for CASSVGPENTEAFF.

This rearrangement joins TRBV5-1 to TRBJ2-7; D is possibly TRBD2 (6 bases). The V gene lost 5 bases and the J gene lost 3 bases, with 12 bases spanning the gap. The CDR3 spans 13 residues. From germline, CDR1 is SGHRS and CDR2 YFSETQ. The CDR3: CASRPRDSYEQYF. CDR3 in DNA: TGCGCCAGCAGACCGCGGGATAGCTACGAGCAGTACTTC.

CDR3 in amino acids: CASSLRTGNQPQHF. CDR3 in DNA: TGTGCCAGCAGTTTAAGGACAGGGAATCAGCCCCAGCATTTT. This rearrangement joins TRBV27 to TRBJ1-5, with TRBD1 matching over 8 bases. Germline-derived CDR1 and CDR2 are MNHEY and SMNVEV (reference sequence). After removal of 2 bases from V and 4 bases from J, the junction contained 1 base not matched to a gene. This CDR3 has 14 amino acids.

The chain links TRBV30 to TRBJ1-5; D possibly corresponds to TRBD1 (6 bases). This CDR3 has 15 amino acids. With 3 bases removed from V and 2 bases from J, the gap between germline ends came to 14 bases. Germline CDR1 reads GTSNPN; CDR2 reads SVGIG (reference sequence). The chain's CDR3 is CAWSSGDAGNQPQHF. In nucleotides, the CDR3 is TGTGCCTGGAGCTCAGGGGACGCAGGCAATCAGCCCCAGCATTTT.

The chain links TRBV4-1 to TRBJ2-1; 8 nucleotides match TRBD1. V dropped 2 bases and J dropped 6; count of bases not matched to a gene: 9. This CDR3 is built from 16 residues. CDR1 and CDR2 (germline): MGHRA, YSYEKL. CDR3 loop: CASSQPQGAPLNEQFF. The DNA for the CDR3 is TGCGCCAGCAGCCAACCCCAGGGGGCGCCCCTCAATGAGCAGTTCTTC.

The chain employs TRBV7-8 and TRBJ2-7; TRBD2 might be the D (5 bases). From germline, CDR1 is SGHVS and CDR2 FQNEAQ. This CDR3 has 13 residues. Trimming took 5 bases from V and 3 from J, leaving 11 bases between them. CDR3 protein: CASSPWTGYEQYF. The DNA of the CDR3 is TGTGCCAGCAGCCCCTGGACTGGCTACGAGCAGTACTTC.

V is TRBV28 and J is TRBJ2-3; D perhaps matches TRBD1 (6 bases). Trimming took off 3 bases at V and 5 bases at J, with 18 bases between the two ends. Germline loops: CDR1 MDHEN, CDR2 SYDVKM. The CDR3 runs 16 residues. As DNA, the CDR3 is TGTGCCAGCAGTTTCAGGGGCGCGCGTGGGGAAGATACGCAGTATTTT. Translating it yields CASSFRGARGEDTQYF.

The chain uses TRBV3-1 (or the pseudogene TRBV3-2) and TRBJ2-2; TRBD2 matches 10 bases. Germline CDR1 and CDR2: LGHDT and YNNKEL (reference sequence). V trimming: 1 base; J trimming: 3 bases; junction bases outside the gene matches: 8. There are 18 residues in the CDR3. The CDR3 loop reads CASSQVLTAGGDTGELFF. For the CDR3, the DNA is TGTGCCAGCAGCCAAGTTTTGACAGCGGGAGGGGACACCGGGGAGCTGTTTTTT.

This chain uses TRBV5-1 with TRBJ1-1, with 8 bases aligning to TRBD1. This CDR3 comprises 15 residues. Germline assignment: CDR1 SGHRS and CDR2 YFSETQ. Trimming cost V 4 bases and J 3 bases; bases outside gene matches: 8. CDR3 protein: CASSPPLTGDTEAFF. In DNA form, the CDR3 reads TGCGCCAGCAGCCCGCCACTGACAGGGGACACTGAAGCTTTCTTT. Variable domain in full (rest from reference TRBV5-1 and TRBJ1-1): KAGVTQTPRYLIKTRGQQVTLSCSPISGHRSVSWYQQTPGQGLQFLFEYFSETQRNKGNFPGRFSGRQFSNSRSEMNVSTLELGDSALYLCASSPPLTGDTEAFFGQGTRLTVV.

This chain uses TRBV3-1 (or the pseudogene TRBV3-2) with TRBJ1-6; TRBD1 matches 9 bases. The CDR3 is 17 residues long. From germline, CDR1 is LGHDT and CDR2 YNNKEL (reference sequence). V trimming: 1 base; J trimming: 5 bases; junction bases outside the gene matches: 6. The CDR3 region is CASSQAAGTGNNSPLHF. The CDR3 nucleotides are TGTGCCAGCAGCCAAGCTGCGGGGACAGGGAATAATTCACCCCTCCACTTT.